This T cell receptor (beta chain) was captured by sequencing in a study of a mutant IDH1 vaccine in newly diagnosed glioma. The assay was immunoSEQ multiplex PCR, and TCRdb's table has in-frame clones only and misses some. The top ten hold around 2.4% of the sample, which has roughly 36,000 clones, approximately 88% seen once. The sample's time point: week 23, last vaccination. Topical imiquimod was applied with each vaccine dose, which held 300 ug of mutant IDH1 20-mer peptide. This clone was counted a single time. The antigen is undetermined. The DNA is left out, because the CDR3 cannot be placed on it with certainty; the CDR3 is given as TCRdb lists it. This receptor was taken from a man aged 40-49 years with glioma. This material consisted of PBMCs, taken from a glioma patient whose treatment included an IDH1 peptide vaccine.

CDR3 in amino acids: CTSSQDVGQGASLNTEAFF. This chain links TRBV1 with TRBJ1-1; the table gives TRBD1 as D, unverified against the DNA. TRBV1 is a pseudogene locus. Inclusive of both ends, the CDR3 amounts to 19 amino acids.